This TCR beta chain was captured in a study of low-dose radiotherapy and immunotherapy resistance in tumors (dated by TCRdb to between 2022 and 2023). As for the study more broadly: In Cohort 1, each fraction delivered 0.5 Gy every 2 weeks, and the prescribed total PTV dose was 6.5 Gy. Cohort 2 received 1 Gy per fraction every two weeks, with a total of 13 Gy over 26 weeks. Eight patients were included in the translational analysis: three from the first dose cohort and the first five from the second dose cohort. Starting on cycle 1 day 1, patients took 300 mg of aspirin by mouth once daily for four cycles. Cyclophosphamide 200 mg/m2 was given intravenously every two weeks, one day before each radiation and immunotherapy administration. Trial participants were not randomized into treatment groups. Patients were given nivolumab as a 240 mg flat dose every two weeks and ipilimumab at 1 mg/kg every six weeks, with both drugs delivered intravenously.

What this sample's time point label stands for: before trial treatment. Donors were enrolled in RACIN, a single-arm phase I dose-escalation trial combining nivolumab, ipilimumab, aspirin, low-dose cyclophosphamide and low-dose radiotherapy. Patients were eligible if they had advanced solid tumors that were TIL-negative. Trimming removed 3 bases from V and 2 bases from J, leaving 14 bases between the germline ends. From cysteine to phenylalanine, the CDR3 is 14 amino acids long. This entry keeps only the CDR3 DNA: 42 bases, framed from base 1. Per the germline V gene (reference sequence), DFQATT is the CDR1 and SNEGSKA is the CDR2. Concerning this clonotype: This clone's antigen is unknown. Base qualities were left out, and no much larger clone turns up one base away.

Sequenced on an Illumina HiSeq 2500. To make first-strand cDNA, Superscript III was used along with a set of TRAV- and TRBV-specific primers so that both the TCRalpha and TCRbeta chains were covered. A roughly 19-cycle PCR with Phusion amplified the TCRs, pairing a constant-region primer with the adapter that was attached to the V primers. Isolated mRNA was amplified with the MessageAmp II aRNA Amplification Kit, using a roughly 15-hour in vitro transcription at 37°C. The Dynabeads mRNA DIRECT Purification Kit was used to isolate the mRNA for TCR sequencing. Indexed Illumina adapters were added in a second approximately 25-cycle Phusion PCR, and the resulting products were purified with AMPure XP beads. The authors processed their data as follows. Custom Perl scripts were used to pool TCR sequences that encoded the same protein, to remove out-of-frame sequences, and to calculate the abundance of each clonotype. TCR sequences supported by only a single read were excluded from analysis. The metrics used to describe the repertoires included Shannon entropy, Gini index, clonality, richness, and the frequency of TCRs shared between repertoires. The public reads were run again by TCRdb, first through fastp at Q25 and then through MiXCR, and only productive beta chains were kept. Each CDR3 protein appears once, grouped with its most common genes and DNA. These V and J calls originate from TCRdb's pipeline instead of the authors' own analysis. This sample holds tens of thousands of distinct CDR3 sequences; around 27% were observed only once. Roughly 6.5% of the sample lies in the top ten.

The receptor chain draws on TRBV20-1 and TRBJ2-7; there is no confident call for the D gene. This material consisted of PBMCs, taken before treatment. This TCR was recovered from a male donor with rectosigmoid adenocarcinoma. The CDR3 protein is CSASPARRTYEQYF. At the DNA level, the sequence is TGCAGTGCTAGCCCCGCCCGACGGACCTACGAGCAGTACTTC.